This is a list of T cell receptor beta chains from one sample in a study of blood T cell repertoires in COVID-19. TCRdb's table, derived via immunoSEQ multiplex PCR, lists solely in-frame clones and lacks some. The repertoire holds hundreds of thousands of clones, with 88% as singletons. Sequenced input: peripheral blood. These receptors originate from a woman in her 70s with COVID-19, enrolled during active disease. Both conserved end residues are part of each CDR3. D genes are given only for firm matches. Some rows have no size entry. The others give once, few or many, or a class for an expanded clone.

d_call j_call v_call clone_size cdr3_nt cdr3_aa
NA TRBJ2-3 TRBV29-1 NA TGCAGCGCCGGGAGCACAGATACGCAGTATTTT CSAGSTDTQYF
NA TRBJ1-5 TRBV3-1/TRBV3-2 NA TGTGCCAGCAGCCAAGGAGGGTTTCAGCCCCAGCATTTT CASSQGGFQPQHF
NA TRBJ1-1 TRBV6-1 once TGTGCCAGCAGTGAAGGGGGGCTATCGGCTTTCTTT CASSEGGLSAFF
TRBD2 TRBJ2-5 TRBV2 NA TGTGCCAGCAGCGGACTAGCGGGAGGAGAGACCCAGTACTTC CASSGLAGGETQYF
TRBD1 TRBJ1-5 TRBV18 NA TGTGCCAGCTCACCCCAGGGGGCGACATTGGGTCAGCCCCAGCATTTT CASSPQGATLGQPQHF
TRBD1 TRBJ1-1 TRBV19 NA TGTGCCAGTACCCTGACAGGGGACCAATATGAAGCTTTCTTT CASTLTGDQYEAFF
NA TRBJ2-7 TRBV12-3/TRBV12-4 NA TGTGCCAGCAGTTTAACTTCTGGCTACGAGCAGTACTTC CASSLTSGYEQYF
NA TRBJ2-2 TRBV7-3 NA TGTGCCAGCAGCGCGCAGACAACCGGGGAGCTGTTTTTT CASSAQTTGELFF
NA TRBJ2-7 TRBV4-1 NA TGCGCCAGCAGCCAACCATGGAGGCCCGCGCAGTACTTC CASSQPWRPAQYF
NA TRBJ2-2 TRBV14 NA TGTGCCAGCAGCCAAGATTCGCGGAACACCGGGGAGCTGTTTTTT CASSQDSRNTGELFF